This section outlines one T cell receptor beta chain sequence together with its context. Its antigen is not known. Germline CDR1 LNHDA, CDR2 SQIVND (reference sequence). CDR3 length: 16 amino acids. In preparing the TRB cDNA libraries, 5' RACE with UMI labels was used. TCRdb re-called the 5' RACE reads, yielding one record per CDR3 amino acid sequence without DNA. The sample data list roughly 56,000 distinct CDR3 sequences. The entry originates in a study of CXCR3-negative and CXCR3-positive naive CD8 T cells. As for the study in general: Total TRB output reached some 140 million reads, about 1.5 +/- 0.3 million per library. Study conclusions and caveats: Comparably high diversity marked both naive subsets, whereas memory CD8+ cells had much lower diversity.

Cells classed as naive CD8+ T cells were CD45RO-CCR7+CD27+CD95-. The material sequenced was naive CXCR3- CD8+ T cells from blood. Specified subset: CD45RO-CCR7+CD27+CD95- naive CD8+ T cells lacking CXCR3 (TNR3-). The receptor was isolated from a human donor in good health. Some clones in this sample may be carry-over from other donors' samples. The rearrangement joins TRBV19 to TRBJ1-5; there is no DNA to check the TCRdb D call of TRBD1. The CDR3 loop is CASRLSGQGTIQPQHF.